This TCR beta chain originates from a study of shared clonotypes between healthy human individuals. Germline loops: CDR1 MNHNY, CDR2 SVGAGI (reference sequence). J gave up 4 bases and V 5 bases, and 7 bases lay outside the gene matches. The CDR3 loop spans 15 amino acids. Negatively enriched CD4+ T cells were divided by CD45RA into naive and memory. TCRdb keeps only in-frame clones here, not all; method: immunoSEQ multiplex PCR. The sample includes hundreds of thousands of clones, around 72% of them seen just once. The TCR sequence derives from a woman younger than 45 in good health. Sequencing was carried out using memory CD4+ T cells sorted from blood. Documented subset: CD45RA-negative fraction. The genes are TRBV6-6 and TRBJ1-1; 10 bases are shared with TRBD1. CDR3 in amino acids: CASSPRTGGVTEAFF. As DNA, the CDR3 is TGTGCCAGCAGTCCCAGGACAGGGGGGGTCACTGAAGCTTTCTTT.